This record looks at one T cell receptor (beta chain) sequence and its context. The library targeted TCRbeta and was prepared with unique molecular identifiers. Each CDR3 protein gets one entry after TCRdb re-called the PCR reads with MiXCR. Among about 980,000 distinct CDR3 sequences listed, about 30% were seen once. The sample comes from a study of T-cell reconstitution after alpha-beta-depleted transplantation in children. Germline V gene lookup returns CDR1 LGHNA and CDR2 YNFKEQ. The CDR3 spans 15 residues. V was trimmed by 0 bases and J by 3 bases, leaving 12 bases between them. The source material was PBMCs, mostly from graft donor cells, sampled 360 days after TCRalphabeta/CD19-depleted stem cell transplant. The genes are TRBV4-2 and TRBJ2-7; no definite D call. This receptor was obtained from a boy in the first two years of life who had a stem cell transplant for SCID, so the T cells may come from the graft donor. The CDR3 DNA follows: TGTGCCAGCAGCCAAGAACGTCGGCAGAGCTACGAGCAGTACTTC. Amino acids: CASSQERRQSYEQYF.